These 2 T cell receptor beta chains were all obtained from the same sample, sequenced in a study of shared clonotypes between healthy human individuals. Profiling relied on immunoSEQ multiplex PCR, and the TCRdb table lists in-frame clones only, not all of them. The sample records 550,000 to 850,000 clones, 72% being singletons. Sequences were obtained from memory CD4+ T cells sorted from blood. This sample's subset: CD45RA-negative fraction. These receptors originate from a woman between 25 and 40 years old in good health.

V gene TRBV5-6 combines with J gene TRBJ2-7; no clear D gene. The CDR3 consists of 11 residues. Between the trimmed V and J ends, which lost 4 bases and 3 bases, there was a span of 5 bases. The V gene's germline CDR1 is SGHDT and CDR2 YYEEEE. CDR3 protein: CASSTHYEQYF. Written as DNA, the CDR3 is TGTGCCAGCAGCACCCACTACGAGCAGTACTTC.

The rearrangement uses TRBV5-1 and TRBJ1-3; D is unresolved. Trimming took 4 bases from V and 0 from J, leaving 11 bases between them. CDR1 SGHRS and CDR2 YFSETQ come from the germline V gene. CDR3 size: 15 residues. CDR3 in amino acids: CASSLPKGSGNTIYF. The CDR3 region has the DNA TGCGCCAGCAGCCTCCCCAAGGGCTCTGGAAACACCATATATTTT.